The T cell receptor (beta chain) under discussion was sequenced for a study of human T cells and chemical hapten exposure. Time point here: patch test 1, 2 weeks after DPC sensitization. The treatment is: therapeutic diphenylcyclopropenone sensitization with weekly scalp DPC. As concerns this clonotype: Its matching antigen is unknown. A junction end diverges from the germline sequence, so it may reflect a read error.

Methods used by the authors: The median was around 91,000 TCRs per sample, ranging about 20,000 to 690,600. TCRdb ran MiXCR on the RACE reads and lists one entry per CDR3 protein. TCRdb, rather than the study authors, made the V and J calls. The sample consists of some 91,000 distinct CDR3 sequences, approximately 13% of them appearing once. Germline V gene sequence: CDR1 SGHTS, CDR2 YDEGEE. CDR3 length: 12 amino acids. Study-level points and caveats: Controls had significantly fewer large CDR3 similarity clusters than were formed by expanded TCRs.

The sequencing here drew on whole blood, taken in connection with sensitization to the hapten diphenylcyclopropenone (DPC). The chain has TRBV5-8 and TRBJ1-4; no reliable D call. The sequence was obtained from a woman between 40 and 55 years old with alopecia areata. Some clones in this sample may be carry-over from other donors' samples. Written as DNA, the CDR3 is TGTGCCAGCAGCTTGGCGATAAACTGGGAACTTTTT. This gives the protein CASSLAINWELF.